This TCR beta chain derives from a study of T cell changes during pregnancy in multiple sclerosis. A single count supports this clone. Repertoires were generated with immunoSEQ multiplex PCR, while TCRdb's copy carries only in-frame clones and drops some. The sample includes 50,000 or so clones, over 80% of them seen just once. Germline CDR1 reads LNHNV; CDR2 reads YYDKDF (reference sequence). Deletions cut 0 bases from V and 10 bases from J, with 27 bases between. This CDR3 region has 18 residues. The chain recombines TRBV15 with TRBJ1-1; a possible D gene is TRBD1 (5 bases). The TCR originated in a female donor with multiple sclerosis, enrolled in a pregnancy study. The starting material was CD8+ T cells from peripheral blood mononuclear cells, obtained after pregnancy. The CDR3 is CATSRDNTAATAAGGAFF. In nucleotides, the CDR3 is TGTGCCACCAGCAGAGATAATACGGCCGCGACCGCCGCGGGGGGAGCTTTCTTT.